The clone carrying this T cell receptor beta chain has at least ten counts. Its antigen remains unknown. An end of the junction does not agree with germline; a read error may underlie this. The sample comes from a study of breast tumors, draining lymph nodes, adjacent tissues. Via MiXCR, TCRdb re-called the multiplex PCR reads, giving one row per CDR3 protein. The sample contains 150,000 to 200,000 distinct CDR3 sequences, roughly 30% of which appear only once. Study outcomes and limitations: Data only fit, rather than demonstrated, lymph node origin of most tumor T cells.

The CDR3 has 14 amino acids. Germline values: CDR1 MGHRA, CDR2 YSYEKL. Samples came from axillary lymph nodes draining the breast cancer. The chain joins TRBV4-1 to TRBJ1-2; TRBD1 matches at 10 bases. Sequenced input: axillary lymph node tissue. The TCR originated in a female donor with breast cancer. Some clones in this sample may be carry-over from other donors' samples. CDR3 sequence (DNA): TGCGCCAGCAGCCCCCCGGGACAGGGGACTGTGTCCGCCTTC. The encoded protein is CASSPPGQGTVSAF.